This TCR beta chain was obtained from a study of regulatory T cells in long-lasting Graves disease. The table lists this clonotype with a few counts. Germline V gives CDR1 LNHDA, CDR2 SQIVND (reference sequence). This CDR3 contains 16 residues. The V gene end was trimmed by 7 bases and the J gene end by 0 bases; junction bases not matched to a gene: 9. The sample's time point: newly diagnosed GD, antithyroid drugs for less than 3 months. TCR sequences were obtained from RNA taken from PBMCs. To make TCR beta libraries, researchers used iRepertoire HTBI primers and Arm-PCR of CDR3 regions. One entry per CDR3 protein results from TCRdb running MiXCR on the multiplex PCR reads. The table includes 530,000 or so distinct CDR3 sequences, roughly 16% detected once. These same records also appear under a second study, on T cells in Graves' hyperthyroidism and ophthalmopathy. That study adds: Most thyroid clonotypes with frequency above 0.001 were detected in blood.

The chain combines TRBV19 with TRBJ1-5; 7 positions agree with TRBD1. Sequenced here: peripheral blood mononuclear cells (PBMCs), sampled at new diagnosis, from a patient treated with antithyroid drugs. This receptor was obtained from a man aged 18 to 29 with Graves disease. Written as DNA, the CDR3 is TGTGCCAGTACCGACCCGGGACAGTATAGCAATCAGCCCCAGCATTTT. This encodes CASTDPGQYSNQPQHF.